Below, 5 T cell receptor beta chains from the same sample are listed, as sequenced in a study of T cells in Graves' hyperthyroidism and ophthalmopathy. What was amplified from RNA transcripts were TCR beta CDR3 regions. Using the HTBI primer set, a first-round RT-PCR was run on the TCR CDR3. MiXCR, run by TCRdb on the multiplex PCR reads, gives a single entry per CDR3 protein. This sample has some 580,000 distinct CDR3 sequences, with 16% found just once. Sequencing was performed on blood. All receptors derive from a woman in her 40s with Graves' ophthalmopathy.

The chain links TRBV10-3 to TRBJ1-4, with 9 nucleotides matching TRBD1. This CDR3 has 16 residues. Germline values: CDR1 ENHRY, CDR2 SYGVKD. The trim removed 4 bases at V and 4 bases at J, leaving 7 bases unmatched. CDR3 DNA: TGTGCCATCAGTGTGGGGACAGGGACGAATAATGAAAAACTGTTTTTT. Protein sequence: CAISVGTGTNNEKLFF.

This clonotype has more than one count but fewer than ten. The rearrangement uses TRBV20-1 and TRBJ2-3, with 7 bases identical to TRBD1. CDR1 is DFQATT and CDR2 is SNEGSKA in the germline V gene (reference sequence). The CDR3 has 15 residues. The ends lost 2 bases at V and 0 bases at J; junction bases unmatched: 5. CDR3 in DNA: TGCAGTGCTAGAACCGGGACAGTGAGCACAGATACGCAGTATTTT. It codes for CSARTGTVSTDTQYF.

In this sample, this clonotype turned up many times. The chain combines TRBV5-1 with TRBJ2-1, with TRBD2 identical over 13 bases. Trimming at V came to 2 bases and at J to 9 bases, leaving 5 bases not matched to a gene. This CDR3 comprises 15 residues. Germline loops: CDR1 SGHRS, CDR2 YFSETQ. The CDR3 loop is CASSLGTSGTSEQFF. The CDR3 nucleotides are TGCGCCAGCAGCTTAGGGACTAGCGGGACGAGTGAGCAGTTCTTC.

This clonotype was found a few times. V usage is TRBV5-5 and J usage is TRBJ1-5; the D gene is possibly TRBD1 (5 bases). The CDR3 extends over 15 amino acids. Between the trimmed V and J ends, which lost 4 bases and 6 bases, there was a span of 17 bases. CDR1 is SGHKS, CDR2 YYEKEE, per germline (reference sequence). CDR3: CASSGGLGLSQPQHF. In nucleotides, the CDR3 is TGTGCCAGCAGCGGGGGTTTGGGGTTGAGTCAGCCCCAGCATTTT.

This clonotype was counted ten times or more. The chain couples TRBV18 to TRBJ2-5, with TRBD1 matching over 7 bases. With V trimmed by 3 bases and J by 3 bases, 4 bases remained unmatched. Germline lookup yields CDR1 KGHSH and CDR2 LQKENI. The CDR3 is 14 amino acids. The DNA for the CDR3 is TGTGCCAGCTCACCGTCCGGGACAGAAGAGACCCAGTACTTC. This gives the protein CASSPSGTEETQYF. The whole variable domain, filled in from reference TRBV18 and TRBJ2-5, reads NAGVMQNPRHLVRRRGQEARLRCSPMKGHSHVYWYRQLPEEGLKFMVYLQKENIIDESGMPKERFSAEFPKEGPSILRIQQVVRGDSAAYFCASSPSGTEETQYFGPGTRLLVL.